Described below is a single TCR beta chain sequence and its context. The CDR3 length is 16 residues. J gave up 6 bases and V 1 base, and 10 bases lay outside the gene matches. The germline gives CDR1 MGHRA, CDR2 YSYEKL. Assay used: immunoSEQ multiplex PCR; TCRdb lists only in-frame clones, some missing. The data show 65,000 to 85,000 clones, around 90% seen once. The sample belongs to a study of T cell changes during pregnancy in multiple sclerosis. This receptor was taken from a female donor with multiple sclerosis, enrolled in a pregnancy study. This specimen consisted of peripheral blood, obtained after pregnancy. The rearrangement links TRBV4-1 to TRBJ2-7; 9 positions agree with TRBD2. This chain's CDR3 is CASSQASGTSRFEQYF. CDR3 coding DNA: TGCGCCAGCAGCCAAGCATCCGGGACTAGCCGATTCGAGCAGTACTTC.